The 32 T cell receptor beta chains presented below share a single source sample, sequenced in a study of cytomegalovirus exposure and HLA in healthy donors. The PCR used 60 Vbeta and 13 Jbeta primers. Here immunoSEQ multiplex PCR was the method, and the copy in TCRdb shows in-frame clones only, minus some. This sample has 150,000 or so clones; 70% to 85% occur once, and the top ten carry about 2.5%. Sample: PBMCs. The receptors stem from a human donor in good health.

This clone appeared a single time. The genes are TRBV9 and TRBJ2-2; D is undetermined. This CDR3 is 14 amino acids long. The V and J ends lost 0 bases and 2 bases respectively, with 5 bases between them. Germline lookup yields CDR1 SGDLS and CDR2 YYNGEE. The CDR3 is CASSVDYNTGELFF. Written as DNA, the CDR3 is TGTGCCAGCAGCGTAGACTACAACACCGGGGAGCTGTTTTTT.

This clone was observed a few times. The V gene is TRBV2, the J gene TRBJ2-7, with D perhaps TRBD2 (5 bases). Germline CDR1 and CDR2: SNHLY and FYNNEI. The CDR3 sequence is 12 residues long. The V end lost 11 bases, the J end lost 0 bases, and 11 bases lay between the germline ends. The DNA for the CDR3 is TGTGCCTCCCTGGGGAGCTCCTACGAGCAGTACTTC. It codes for CASLGSSYEQYF.

This clone was counted only a few times. The rearrangement joins TRBV2 to TRBJ2-6; D perhaps matches TRBD1 (6 bases). Germline V lookup: CDR1 SNHLY, CDR2 FYNNEI. V shed 6 bases and J shed 0 bases, with 12 bases lying between them. This CDR3 region has 16 residues. CDR3: CASSYRQVSGANVLTF. CDR3 sequence (DNA): TGTGCCAGCAGCTACAGACAGGTCTCTGGGGCCAACGTCCTGACTTTC.

V gene TRBV18 combines with J gene TRBJ2-5, with D maybe TRBD1 (5 bases). Trimming shortened V by 5 bases and J by 3 bases, and 25 bases separated the two germline ends. The CDR3 sequence is 18 residues long. Germline CDR1 is KGHSH and CDR2 is LQKENI. CDR3: CASSTAKGRIIREETQYF. CDR3 sequence (DNA): TGTGCCAGCTCAACGGCGAAGGGGCGAATAATTCGGGAAGAGACCCAGTACTTC. The variable domain in full, completed from reference TRBV18 and TRBJ2-5, reads NAGVMQNPRHLVRRRGQEARLRCSPMKGHSHVYWYRQLPEEGLKFMVYLQKENIIDESGMPKERFSAEFPKEGPSILRIQQVVRGDSAAYFCASSTAKGRIIREETQYFGPGTRLLVL.

The V call is TRBV19, the J call TRBJ1-5; D not certain. Trimming removed 3 bases at V and 4 bases at J, with 13 bases between. The CDR3 contains 15 residues. In germline, CDR1 is LNHDA, CDR2 SQIVND (reference sequence). The CDR3 spells CASSMVYNPNQPQHF. CDR3 DNA sequence: TGTGCCAGTAGTATGGTCTATAATCCTAATCAGCCCCAGCATTTT.

The chain links TRBV25-1 to TRBJ1-2; 9 bases fit TRBD1. The CDR3 is 15 amino acids. J gave up 4 bases and V 2 bases, and 5 bases lay outside the gene matches. Germline CDR1 MGHDK, CDR2 SYGVNS. The CDR3 DNA sequence: TGTGCCAGCAGTGAACCCTCGGGACAGGGCTATGGCTACACCTTC. Translated, it gives CASSEPSGQGYGYTF.

CDR3 amino acids: CASSWTSGRFYEQYF. The CDR3 bases are TGTGCCAGCAGCTGGACTAGCGGGCGCTTCTACGAGCAGTACTTC. The rearrangement links TRBV7-2 to TRBJ2-7; 11 positions agree with TRBD2. The J segment lost 3 bases and the V segment lost 4 bases, leaving 5 bases of the junction unmatched. Germline V lookup: CDR1 SGHTA, CDR2 FQGNSA. The CDR3 runs 15 residues.

There are a few counts of this clone. The genes are TRBV15 and TRBJ2-7, with TRBD1 matching over 9 bases. Germline lookup yields CDR1 LNHNV and CDR2 YYDKDF (reference sequence). Trimming cost V 1 base and J 3 bases; bases outside gene matches: 4. CDR3 length: 15 residues. In nucleotides, the CDR3 is TGTGCCACCAGCAGAGCTCTGACAGGGGGCTACGAGCAGTACTTC. Protein sequence: CATSRALTGGYEQYF.

This clone was picked up one time. This rearrangement joins TRBV16 to TRBJ1-5; TRBD1 matches at 8 bases. Germline V gives CDR1 KGHSY, CDR2 FQNENV. The CDR3 totals 16 residues. V lost 1 base to trimming and J lost 5 bases; unmatched junction nucleotides: 7. The CDR3 bases are TGTGCCAGCAGCCAATGGGTAGGGACAGGAGATCAGCCCCAGCATTTT. Translated, it gives CASSQWVGTGDQPQHF.

This clone was recorded a few times. The V and J genes are TRBV7-8 and TRBJ2-2; 9 bases line up with TRBD1. This CDR3 has 15 amino acids. The germline gives CDR1 SGHVS, CDR2 FQNEAQ. J gave up 5 bases and V 2 bases, and 3 bases lay outside the gene matches. CDR3 sequence reads: CASSLTGGRTGELFF. The CDR3 region has the DNA TGTGCCAGCAGCTTAACAGGGGGCAGGACCGGGGAGCTGTTTTTT.

As for this clone: At the DNA level, this CDR3 is encoded by other sequences in the same sample as well. The V call is TRBV30, the J call TRBJ1-3; D is ambiguous. Trimming stripped 0 bases from V and 0 bases from J, with 6 bases between. The CDR3 is 14 residues long. Germline CDR1 is GTSNPN and CDR2 is SVGIG (reference sequence). The CDR3 DNA reads as TGTGCCTGGAGTGTGGGCAGCTCTGGAAACACCATATATTTT. Translating it yields CAWSVGSSGNTIYF.

The rearrangement links TRBV5-4 to TRBJ2-3; 7 bases agree with TRBD2. CDR1 is SGHNT, CDR2 YYREEE, per germline (reference sequence). The ends lost 2 bases at V and 5 bases at J; junction bases unmatched: 5. This CDR3 is built from 14 residues. The chain's CDR3 is CASSFLAEGDTQYF. Here the CDR3 DNA reads TGTGCCAGCAGCTTCCTAGCGGAGGGAGATACGCAGTATTTT.

This chain uses TRBV11-2 with TRBJ1-5; the D is unclear. The CDR3 runs 13 residues. V dropped 5 bases and J dropped 5 bases, with 10 bases sitting between them. Germline CDR1 is SGHAT and CDR2 is FQNNGV. CDR3 amino acids: CASSDTVDQPQHF. DNA of the CDR3: TGTGCCAGCAGCGACACAGTGGATCAGCCCCAGCATTTT.

As DNA, the CDR3 is TGTGCCAGCAGCGTAGAGGGGAGGGGGGCGATTTATAGCAATCAGCCCCAGCATTTT. Translated: CASSVEGRGAIYSNQPQHF. The chain uses TRBV9 and TRBJ1-5; TRBD1 might be the D (6 bases). V was cut by 0 bases and J by 0 bases, with 19 bases left in between. CDR1 is SGDLS and CDR2 is YYNGEE in the germline V gene. The CDR3 consists of 19 residues.

The chain is built from TRBV11-3 and TRBJ2-6; tentatively, D is TRBD1 (6 bases). Germline V gives CDR1 SGHNT, CDR2 YENEEA. V lost 5 bases, J lost 2 bases, and 10 bases lay in between. The CDR3 runs 15 residues. CDR3: CASSLGQPGANVLTF. CDR3 DNA: TGTGCCAGCAGCCTCGGACAGCCTGGGGCCAACGTCCTGACTTTC.

V and J are TRBV27 and TRBJ2-5; D ambiguous. Matching the DNA end better, TRBJ2-7 makes the J call doubtful. The CDR3 loop spans 13 amino acids. Germline CDR1 reads MNHEY; CDR2 reads SMNVEV (reference sequence). Here the CDR3 reads CASSLSNRYEQYF. CDR3 coding DNA: TGTGCCAGCAGTTTATCGAACAGATACGAGCAGTACTTC.

The V and J genes are TRBV27 and TRBJ1-1; no clear D. Germline assignment: CDR1 MNHEY and CDR2 SMNVEV (reference sequence). This CDR3 is 13 amino acids long. Trimming took off 6 bases at V and 1 base at J, with 9 bases between the two ends. CDR3 DNA sequence: TGTGCCAGCAGAGGTAGCGGGAACACTGAAGCTTTCTTT. It yields the protein CASRGSGNTEAFF.

V gene TRBV15 combines with J gene TRBJ1-2; D not certain. The CDR3 totals 15 residues. Germline values: CDR1 LNHNV, CDR2 YYDKDF (reference sequence). Trimming left V 5 bases short and J 4 bases short, with 17 bases between. The CDR3 reads CATSPSTSSGYGYTF. CDR3 nucleotides: TGTGCCACCAGCCCATCGACAAGCTCCGGCTATGGCTACACCTTC.

The chain is built from TRBV5-1 and TRBJ1-2; D unclear. The germline V and J ends were trimmed by 4 bases and 4 bases, with 11 bases remaining between them. This CDR3 is built from 13 residues. Looked up from germline, CDR1 is SGHRS and CDR2 is YFSETQ. The CDR3 nucleotides read TGCGCCAGCAGCGAGGGCGCTACCTATGGCTACACCTTC. Amino acids: CASSEGATYGYTF.

This clone was picked up one time. V usage is TRBV5-1 and J usage is TRBJ2-5; 16 positions agree with TRBD2. CDR3 length equals 18 residues. Trimming removed 4 bases from V and 4 bases from J; junction bases left unmatched: 10. Germline V lookup: CDR1 SGHRS, CDR2 YFSETQ. The CDR3 coding sequence is TGCGCCAGCAGCAAGGGACTAGCGGGGGGGCCTGGAGTAGAGACCCAGTACTTC. Translation gives CASSKGLAGGPGVETQYF.

J is TRBJ2-2 and V is TRBV5-1, with TRBD1 as a possible D gene (6 bases). In germline, CDR1 is SGHRS, CDR2 YFSETQ. The CDR3 has 16 residues. V was pared by 0 bases and J by 1 base, with 10 bases between. CDR3 coding DNA: TGCGCCAGCAGCTTGGCCGCGACAGGGAACACCGGGGAGCTGTTTTTT. Translation gives CASSLAATGNTGELFF. Full variable domain (rest looked up from reference TRBV5-1 and TRBJ2-2): KAGVTQTPRYLIKTRGQQVTLSCSPISGHRSVSWYQQTPGQGLQFLFEYFSETQRNKGNFPGRFSGRQFSNSRSEMNVSTLELGDSALYLCASSLAATGNTGELFFGEGSRLTVL.

In nucleotides, the CDR3 is TGTGCCAGTGGACGGGACAGCAACACAGATACGCAGTATTTT. Encoded protein: CASGRDSNTDTQYF. The J gene is TRBJ2-3, the V gene TRBV5-4; 7 bases align to TRBD1. Looked up from germline, CDR1 is SGHNT and CDR2 is YYREEE (reference sequence). This CDR3 is built from 14 residues. The V segment lost 8 bases and the J segment 2 bases; nucleotides outside the gene matches: 8.

Only a few counts were recorded for this clone. The gene calls are TRBV29-1 and TRBJ1-4, with 9 bases identical to TRBD1. V lost 7 bases, J lost 7 bases, and 4 bases stayed unmatched. This CDR3 contains 12 residues. The V gene's germline CDR1 is SQVTM and CDR2 ANQGSEA. The CDR3 region is CSGGQGGEKLFF. The CDR3 bases are TGCAGCGGGGGACAGGGAGGTGAAAAACTGTTTTTT.

This chain connects TRBV15 to TRBJ2-7, with TRBD1 matching over 9 bases. Germline CDR1 is LNHNV and CDR2 is YYDKDF (reference sequence). The V gene end was trimmed by 3 bases and the J gene end by 6 bases; junction bases not matched to a gene: 6. This CDR3 is 14 amino acids long. CDR3: CATSRTGGIVEQYF. The DNA for the CDR3 is TGTGCCACCAGCAGGACAGGGGGGATTGTCGAGCAGTACTTC.

The chain couples TRBV5-1 to TRBJ2-3; 8 nucleotides match TRBD2. CDR1 is SGHRS, CDR2 YFSETQ, per germline. Trimming removed 4 bases from V and 2 bases from J; junction bases left unmatched: 6. There are 15 residues in the CDR3. The CDR3 DNA sequence: TGCGCCAGCAGCCCGGGACTAGTACCCACAGATACGCAGTATTTT. Its translation is CASSPGLVPTDTQYF.

This chain joins TRBV12-5 and TRBJ2-1, with D uncertain. Trimming shortened V by 1 base and J by 5 bases, and 9 bases separated the two germline ends. The CDR3 runs to 14 residues. In germline, CDR1 is LGHNT, CDR2 FRNRAP. The CDR3 region has the DNA TGTGCTAGTGGTTTGGACCGGGTCGACAATGAGCAGTTCTTC. It specifies CASGLDRVDNEQFF.

This chain uses TRBV5-6 with TRBJ2-7; 11 bases match TRBD1. The CDR3 extends over 15 amino acids. Germline assignment: CDR1 SGHDT and CDR2 YYEEEE. The V segment lost 3 bases and the J segment 6 bases; nucleotides outside the gene matches: 8. The CDR3 loop reads CASSSRTGGYVEQYF. CDR3 coding DNA: TGTGCCAGCAGCTCCAGGACAGGGGGCTACGTCGAGCAGTACTTC.

This clone has just a few counts. This sample also contains other DNA sequences that code for the same CDR3. This chain links TRBV20-1 with TRBJ2-3; D uncertain. This CDR3 spans 11 amino acids. CDR1 is DFQATT, CDR2 SNEGSKA, per germline (reference sequence). V dropped 5 bases and J dropped 4 bases, with 7 bases sitting between them. The CDR3: CSARFADTQYF. CDR3 DNA sequence: TGCAGTGCTCGGTTCGCAGATACGCAGTATTTT.

This chain joins TRBV7-2 and TRBJ2-7; 8 bases line up with TRBD1. The V gene's germline CDR1 is SGHTA and CDR2 FQGNSA. The CDR3 covers 13 residues. V shed 1 base and J 6 bases; nucleotides not matched to a gene: 2. The CDR3 loop reads CASSLEGQGEQYF. CDR3 nucleotides: TGTGCCAGCAGCTTAGAAGGACAGGGCGAGCAGTACTTC.

This chain links TRBV13 with TRBJ2-1; perhaps TRBD2 as D (6 bases). V was pared by 4 bases and J by 7 bases, with 11 bases between. Looked up from germline, CDR1 is PRHDT and CDR2 is FYEKMQ (reference sequence). The CDR3 has 13 amino acids. The CDR3 sequence: CASSSNLANEQFF. Written as DNA, the CDR3 is TGTGCCAGCAGCTCCAACCTAGCGAATGAGCAGTTCTTC.

The chain recombines TRBV5-4 with TRBJ1-2; D gene unclear. CDR1 is SGHNT, CDR2 YYREEE, per germline (reference sequence). V lost 1 base and J lost 3, with 4 bases in between. The CDR3 covers 12 residues. The CDR3 reads CASSLTHYGYTF. In DNA form, the CDR3 reads TGTGCCAGCAGCTTGACACACTATGGCTACACCTTC.

This clone was detected once. DNA of the CDR3: TGTGCCAGCAGCTTAACTGACATCAAGCCCCAGCATTTT. Amino acid sequence: CASSLTDIKPQHF. The chain carries TRBV7-9 and TRBJ1-5, with D unclear. V was shortened by 2 bases and J by 8 bases, with 10 bases between the two germline ends. Germline V gene sequence: CDR1 SEHNR, CDR2 FQNEAQ (reference sequence). The CDR3 loop spans 13 amino acids.